This TCR beta chain comes out of a study of cytomegalovirus exposure and HLA in healthy donors. General study points: Common viral pathogens (according to a later analysis) appeared linked to several of the most significant clusters. The HLA-A and HLA-B alleles of most subjects were reportedly predicted accurately from TCR beta sequences. Later on, an analysis showed TCR association rates differing by HLA locus, with DRB1 the most and HLA-C the fewest.

Germline CDR1 SGHVS, CDR2 FNYEAQ. CDR3 length: 13 residues. J lost 7 bases, V lost 4 bases, and 5 bases had no gene match. All donors participated as healthy donors of bone marrow. As for this clone: Its antigen is not known.

The study ran its PCR with 60 Vbeta and 13 Jbeta primers. Sequencing was performed with immunoSEQ multiplex PCR; in TCRdb, only in-frame clones are kept and a portion is missing. The data show over 130,000 clones, with almost 85% seen just once and approximately 1.5% held by the top ten. Sequencing was done on a sample of PBMCs. This receptor was obtained from a man aged 25-45 years in good health and CMV-seropositive. The chain is built from TRBV7-6 and TRBJ1-1; 8 bases match TRBD1. The CDR3 nucleotides read TGTGCCAGCAGCTCAAGACAGGGGCTTGAAGCTTTCTTT. Protein product: CASSSRQGLEAFF.